These 17 T cell receptor beta chains originate from one sample sequenced in a study of blood T cell repertoires in COVID-19. Sequencing was performed with immunoSEQ multiplex PCR; in TCRdb, only in-frame clones are kept and a portion is missing. The sample contains roughly 170,000 clones, around 87% of which appear only once. Specimen: peripheral blood. Every receptor here comes from a woman aged 18 to 35 who had recovered from COVID-19.

J is TRBJ1-6 and V is TRBV7-9; D may be TRBD1 (6 bases). The CDR3 loop spans 16 amino acids. The V end was cut by 4 bases, the J end by 9 bases, with 19 bases between. Germline V gene data show CDR1 as SEHNR and CDR2 as FQNEAQ (reference sequence). CDR3: CASSSWTEPVISPLHF. The CDR3 nucleotides are TGTGCCAGCAGCTCTTGGACAGAGCCCGTGATTTCACCCCTCCACTTT.

The J gene is TRBJ2-1, the V gene TRBV27, with D maybe TRBD2 (5 bases). CDR3 length: 16 amino acids. The V gene lost 0 bases and the J gene lost 4 bases, with 13 bases spanning the gap. Germline V gene sequence: CDR1 MNHEY, CDR2 SMNVEV (reference sequence). The DNA for the CDR3 is TGTGCCAGCAGTTTATCAGCGGTCCTATCATACAATGAGCAGTTCTTC. It codes for CASSLSAVLSYNEQFF.

The V gene is TRBV27, the J gene TRBJ2-5; D might be TRBD1 (6 bases). This CDR3 has 16 amino acids. Germline values: CDR1 MNHEY, CDR2 SMNVEV (reference sequence). The V end was cut by 3 bases, the J end by 1 base, with 15 bases between. CDR3 sequence (DNA): TGTGCCAGCAGTTTTGTGCCAGGGGTACCCCAAGAGACCCAGTACTTC. It specifies CASSFVPGVPQETQYF.

The chain couples TRBV5-1 to TRBJ2-4; 7 bases map to TRBD1. V lost 9 bases, J lost 7 bases, and 7 bases stayed unmatched. The germline CDR1 and CDR2 sequences are SGHRS and YFSETQ. This CDR3 has 12 residues. CDR3 protein: CAIPGTVNIQYF. CDR3 coding DNA: TGCGCCATCCCCGGGACAGTTAACATTCAGTACTTC.

The V and J genes are TRBV2 and TRBJ1-5, with TRBD1 as a possible D gene (5 bases). The CDR3 runs to 15 residues. From germline, CDR1 is SNHLY and CDR2 FYNNEI. V was cut by 1 base and J by 7 bases, with 14 bases left in between. CDR3: CASSEVVAGRQPQHF. The CDR3 DNA follows: TGTGCCAGCAGTGAAGTGGTGGCAGGGCGACAGCCCCAGCATTTT.

The rearrangement joins TRBV30 to TRBJ2-1, with a possible D match to TRBD2 (6 bases). With 4 bases removed from V and 8 bases from J, the gap between germline ends came to 12 bases. Germline V gene data show CDR1 as GTSNPN and CDR2 as SVGIG (reference sequence). CDR3 length: 12 amino acids. The CDR3 bases are TGTGCCTGGACGCCCGGGAGCGATGAGCAGTTCTTC. It yields the protein CAWTPGSDEQFF.

The chain uses TRBV24-1 and TRBJ1-1; D ambiguous. This CDR3 has 12 residues. CDR1 KGHDR and CDR2 SFDVKD come from the germline V gene. The V end lost 7 bases, the J end lost 4 bases, and 9 bases lay between the germline ends. CDR3 protein: CATRRAGTEAFF. For the CDR3, the DNA is TGTGCCACCAGGAGGGCTGGCACTGAAGCTTTCTTT.

This clone was recorded a few times. The J gene is TRBJ2-2, the V gene TRBV2; TRBD1 is a possible D gene (5 bases). This CDR3 is built from 13 residues. V gave up 8 bases and J gave up 4 bases, with 11 bases separating them. Germline V CDR1 and CDR2: SNHLY, FYNNEI. The CDR3 nucleotides are TGTGCCAGCGGTAGGGGATCCACCGGGGAGCTGTTTTTT. Protein sequence: CASGRGSTGELFF.

The rearrangement uses TRBV2 and TRBJ2-1, with 9 positions matching TRBD2. Germline V gene sequence: CDR1 SNHLY, CDR2 FYNNEI. The CDR3 totals 12 residues. V was pared by 7 bases and J by 7 bases, with 2 bases of the junction left unmatched. CDR3 nucleotide sequence: TGTGCCAGCACTAGCGGGATGAATGAGCAGTTCTTC. It translates to CASTSGMNEQFF.

The chain combines TRBV6-5 with TRBJ2-1; TRBD2 matches at 8 bases. CDR1 is MNHEY and CDR2 is SVGAGI in the germline V gene. This CDR3 has 15 residues. After removal of 7 bases from V and 6 bases from J, the junction contained 11 bases not matched to a gene. In DNA, the CDR3 is TGTGCCAGCAACATGGGCGGACTAGCCTCCAATGAGCAGTTCTTC. Amino acid sequence: CASNMGGLASNEQFF.

The chain links TRBV6-6 to TRBJ1-2; TRBD1 matches 9 bases. The CDR3 covers 14 residues. Germline V gene sequence: CDR1 MNHNY, CDR2 SVGAGI (reference sequence). The J segment lost 6 bases and the V segment lost 1 base, leaving 3 bases of the junction unmatched. The CDR3 loop is CASSYYRGQDGYTF. In nucleotides, the CDR3 is TGTGCCAGCAGTTACTACAGGGGGCAAGATGGCTACACCTTC.

The chain employs TRBV7-2 and TRBJ1-1, with D tentatively TRBD1 (5 bases). The V end was cut by 10 bases, the J end by 7 bases, with 19 bases between. The CDR3 spans 13 residues. Germline CDR1 SGHTA, CDR2 FQGNSA. CDR3 protein: CATRVGEASEAFF. As DNA, the CDR3 is TGTGCCACGAGGGTAGGGGAGGCAAGTGAAGCTTTCTTT.

This clone was observed a few times. The rearrangement links TRBV4-3 to TRBJ1-2, with D tentatively TRBD1 (6 bases). The length of the CDR3 is 15 residues. Trimming shortened V by 0 bases and J by 5 bases, and 13 bases separated the two germline ends. Germline CDR1 is LGHNA and CDR2 is YSLEER. CDR3 loop: CASSQDTQGWYGYTF. The CDR3 DNA follows: TGCGCCAGCAGCCAAGACACACAGGGCTGGTATGGCTACACCTTC.

The V call is TRBV7-9, the J call TRBJ1-6; 7 nucleotides line up with TRBD1. The CDR3 is made up of 15 amino acids. Germline assignment: CDR1 SEHNR and CDR2 FQNEAQ (reference sequence). The V segment lost 1 base and the J segment 8 bases; nucleotides outside the gene matches: 5. The CDR3 nucleotides read TGTGCCAGCAGCTTAGACTACACAGGGGATTCACCCCTCCACTTT. Translated, it gives CASSLDYTGDSPLHF.

This chain connects TRBV6-5 to TRBJ1-1; D is unresolved. The CDR3 has 15 amino acids. The germline V and J ends were trimmed by 2 bases and 0 bases, with 10 bases remaining between them. CDR1 and CDR2 from the germline V gene are MNHEY and SVGAGI. The CDR3 DNA reads TGTGCCAGCAGTTACGAACGACACATGAACACTGAAGCTTTCTTT. Translation: CASSYERHMNTEAFF.

The J gene is TRBJ1-1, the V gene TRBV7-9; 9 bases agree with TRBD1. CDR3 length equals 13 residues. Germline-derived CDR1 and CDR2 are SEHNR and FQNEAQ (reference sequence). J was trimmed by 11 bases and V by 5 bases; bases with no gene match: 9. The CDR3 sequence: CASSHSQGAEAFF. The CDR3 DNA follows: TGTGCCAGCAGCCATTCACAGGGGGCGGAGGCTTTCTTT.

This chain joins TRBV7-8 and TRBJ1-1, with D perhaps matching TRBD1 (5 bases). The CDR3 spans 18 residues. Germline values: CDR1 SGHVS, CDR2 FQNEAQ. The germline V and J ends were trimmed by 5 bases and 0 bases, with 22 bases remaining between them. The CDR3 sequence is CASSPRGSGEGVNTEAFF. The CDR3 coding sequence is TGTGCCAGCAGCCCCCGGGGGAGCGGGGAAGGAGTGAACACTGAAGCTTTCTTT.